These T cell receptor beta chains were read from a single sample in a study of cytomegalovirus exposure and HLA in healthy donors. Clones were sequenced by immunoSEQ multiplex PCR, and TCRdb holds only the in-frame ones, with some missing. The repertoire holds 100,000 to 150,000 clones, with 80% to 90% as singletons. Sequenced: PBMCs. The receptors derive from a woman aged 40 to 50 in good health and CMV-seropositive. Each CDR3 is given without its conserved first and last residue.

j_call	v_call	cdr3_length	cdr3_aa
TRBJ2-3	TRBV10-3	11	ATLTGPADTQY
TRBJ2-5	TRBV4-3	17	ASSQHRRTRSGHQETQY
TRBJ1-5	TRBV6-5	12	ASSYSGVPSSQH
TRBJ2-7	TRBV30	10	ALGQGANEQY
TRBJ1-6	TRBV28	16	ASTTNQRVSSYNSPLH
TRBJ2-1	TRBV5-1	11	ASSLEPYNEQF
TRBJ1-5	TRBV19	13	ASKRPGHRNQPQH
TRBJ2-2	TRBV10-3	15	AIRDIQDRPNTGELF
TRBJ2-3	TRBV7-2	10	ASSLYTDTQY
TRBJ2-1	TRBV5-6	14	ASSFNSGSEYNEQF
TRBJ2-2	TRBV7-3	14	ASSDRQGSNTGELF
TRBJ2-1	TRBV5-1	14	ASSLGAGDSYNEQF
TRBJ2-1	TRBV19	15	ASSIAGTSGYYNEQF
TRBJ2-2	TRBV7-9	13	ASLMPGTNTGELF